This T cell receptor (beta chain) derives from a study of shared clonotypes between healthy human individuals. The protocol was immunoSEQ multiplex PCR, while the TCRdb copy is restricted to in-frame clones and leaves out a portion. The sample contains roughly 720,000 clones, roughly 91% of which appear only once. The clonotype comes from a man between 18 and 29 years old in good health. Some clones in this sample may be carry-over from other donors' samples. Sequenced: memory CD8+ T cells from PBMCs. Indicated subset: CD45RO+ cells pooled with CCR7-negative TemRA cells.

The CDR3 reads CASSPGVGVGELFF. The CDR3 coding sequence is TGTGCCAGCAGCCCCGGGGTGGGGGTAGGGGAGCTGTTTTTT. The genes are TRBV7-3 and TRBJ2-2; D assignment may be TRBD1 or TRBD2 (5 bases each). Trimming stripped 5 bases from V and 8 bases from J, with 15 bases between. Germline V lookup: CDR1 SGHTA, CDR2 FQGTGA. The CDR3 spans 14 residues.